In its sample, the clone carrying this TCR beta chain was seen a few times. Its antigen remains unidentified. This record comes from a study of response to subunit inactivated influenza vaccine. Trimming stripped 3 bases from V and 6 bases from J, with 15 bases between. CDR1 is SGHTA, CDR2 FQGNSA, per germline. The CDR3 covers 14 residues. TCRdb processed the RT-PCR reads anew with MiXCR; each CDR3 protein has one entry. The sample shows 550,000 to 600,000 distinct CDR3 sequences, 12% of them seen only once. Study conclusions and caveats: After each seasonal influenza vaccination, few new T cells are recruited, the authors suggested.

The chain links TRBV7-2 to TRBJ2-7; perhaps D is TRBD1 or TRBD2 (5 bases each). The specimen comprised PBMCs from blood, sampled on the day of vaccination. The sequence was obtained from a middle-aged man who received an inactivated influenza vaccine. The DNA for the CDR3 is TGTGCCAGCAGCTTGACGGGGACCCATCCCGAGCAGTACTTC. It codes for CASSLTGTHPEQYF.